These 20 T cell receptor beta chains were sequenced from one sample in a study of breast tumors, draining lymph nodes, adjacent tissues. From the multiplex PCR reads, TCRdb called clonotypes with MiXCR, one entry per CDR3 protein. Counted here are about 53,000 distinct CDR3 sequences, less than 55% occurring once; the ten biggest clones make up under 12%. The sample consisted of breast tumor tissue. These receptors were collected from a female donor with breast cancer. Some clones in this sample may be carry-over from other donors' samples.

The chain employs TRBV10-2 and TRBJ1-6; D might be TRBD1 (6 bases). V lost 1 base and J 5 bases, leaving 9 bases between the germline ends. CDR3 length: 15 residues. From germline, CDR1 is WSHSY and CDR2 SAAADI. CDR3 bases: TGCGCCAGCAGTGAGTGGACAGTCAATAATTCACCCCTCCACTTT. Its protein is CASSEWTVNNSPLHF.

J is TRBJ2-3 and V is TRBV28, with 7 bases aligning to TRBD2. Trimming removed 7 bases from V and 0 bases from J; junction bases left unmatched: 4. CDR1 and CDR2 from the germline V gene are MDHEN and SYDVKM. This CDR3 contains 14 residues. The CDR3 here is CASTSGISTDTQYF. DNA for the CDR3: TGTGCCAGCACTAGCGGAATTAGCACAGATACGCAGTATTTT.

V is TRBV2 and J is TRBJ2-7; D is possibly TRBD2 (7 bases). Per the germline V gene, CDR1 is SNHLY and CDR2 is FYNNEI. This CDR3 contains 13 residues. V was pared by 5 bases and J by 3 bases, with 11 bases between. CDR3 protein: CASSKGGGYEQYF. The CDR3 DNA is TGTGCCAGCAGTAAAGGGGGGGGCTACGAGCAGTACTTC.

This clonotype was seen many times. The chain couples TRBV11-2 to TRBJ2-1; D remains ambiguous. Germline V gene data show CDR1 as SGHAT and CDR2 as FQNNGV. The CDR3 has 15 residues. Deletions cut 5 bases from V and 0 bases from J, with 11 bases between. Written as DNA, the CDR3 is TGTGCCAGCAGCGCCAGTTTAAGCTCCTACAATGAGCAGTTCTTC. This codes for CASSASLSSYNEQFF.

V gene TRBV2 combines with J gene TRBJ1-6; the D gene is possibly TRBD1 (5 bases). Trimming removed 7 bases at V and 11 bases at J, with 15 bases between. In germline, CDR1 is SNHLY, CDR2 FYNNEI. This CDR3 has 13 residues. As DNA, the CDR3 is TGTGCCAGCACCAACCAAGGGGATCCACCCCTCCACTTT. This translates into CASTNQGDPPLHF.

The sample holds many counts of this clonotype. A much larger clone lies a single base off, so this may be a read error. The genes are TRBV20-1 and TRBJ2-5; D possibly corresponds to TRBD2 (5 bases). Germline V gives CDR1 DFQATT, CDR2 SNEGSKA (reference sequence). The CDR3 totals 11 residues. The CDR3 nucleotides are TGCAGTGCTATTTTCGGGGAGACCCAGTCCTTC. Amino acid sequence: CSAIFGETQSF.

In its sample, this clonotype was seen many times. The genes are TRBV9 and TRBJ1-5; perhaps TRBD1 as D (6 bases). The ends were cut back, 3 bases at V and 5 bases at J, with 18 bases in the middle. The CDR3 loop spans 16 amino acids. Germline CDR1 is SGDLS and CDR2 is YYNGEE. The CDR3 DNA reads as TGTGCCAGCAGCGAAGGAAGTCAGGGGATTGATCAGCCCCAGCATTTT. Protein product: CASSEGSQGIDQPQHF.

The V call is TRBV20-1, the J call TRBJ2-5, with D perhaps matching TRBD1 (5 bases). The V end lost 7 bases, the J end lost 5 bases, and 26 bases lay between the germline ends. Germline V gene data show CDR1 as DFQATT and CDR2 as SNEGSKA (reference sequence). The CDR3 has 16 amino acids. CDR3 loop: CSVRAPRLAGRETQYF. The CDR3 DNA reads TGCAGTGTCAGGGCCCCTAGGTTAGCAGGCAGGGAGACCCAGTACTTC.

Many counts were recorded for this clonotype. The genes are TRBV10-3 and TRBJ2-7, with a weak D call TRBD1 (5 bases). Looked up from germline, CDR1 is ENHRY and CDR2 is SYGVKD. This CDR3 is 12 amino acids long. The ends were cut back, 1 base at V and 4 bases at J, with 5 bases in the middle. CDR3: CAISEYRYEQYF. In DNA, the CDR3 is TGTGCCATCAGTGAGTACAGGTACGAGCAGTACTTC.

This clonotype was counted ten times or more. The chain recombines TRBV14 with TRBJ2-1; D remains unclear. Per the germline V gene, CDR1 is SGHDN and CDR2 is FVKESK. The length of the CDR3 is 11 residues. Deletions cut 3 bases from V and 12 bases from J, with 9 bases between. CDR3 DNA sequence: TGTGCCAGCAGCCAGGGGTTCGGGCAGTTCTTC. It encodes CASSQGFGQFF.

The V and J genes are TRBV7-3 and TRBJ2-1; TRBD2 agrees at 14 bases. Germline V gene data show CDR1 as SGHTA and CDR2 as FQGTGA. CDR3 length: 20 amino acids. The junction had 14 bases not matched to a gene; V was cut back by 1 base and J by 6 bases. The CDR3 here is CASSLIGGTSGSLGINEQFF. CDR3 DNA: TGTGCCAGCAGCTTAATAGGGGGGACTAGCGGGAGCTTAGGAATCAATGAGCAGTTCTTC.

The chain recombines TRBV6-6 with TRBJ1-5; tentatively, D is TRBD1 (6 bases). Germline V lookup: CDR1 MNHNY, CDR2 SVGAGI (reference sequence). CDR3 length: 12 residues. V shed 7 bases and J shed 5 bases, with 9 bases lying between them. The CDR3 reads CASTPGDQPQHF. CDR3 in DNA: TGTGCCAGCACGCCAGGGGATCAGCCCCAGCATTTT.

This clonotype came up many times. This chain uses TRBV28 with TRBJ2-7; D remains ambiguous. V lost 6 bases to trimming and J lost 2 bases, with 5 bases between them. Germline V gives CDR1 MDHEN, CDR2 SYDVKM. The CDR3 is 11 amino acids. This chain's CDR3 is CASSRPYEQYF. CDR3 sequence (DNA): TGTGCCAGCAGCCGCCCCTACGAGCAGTACTTC.

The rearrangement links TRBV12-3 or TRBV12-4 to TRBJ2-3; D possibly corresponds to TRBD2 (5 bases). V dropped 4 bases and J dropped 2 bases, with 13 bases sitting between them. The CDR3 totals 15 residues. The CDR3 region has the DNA TGTGCCAGCAGTTCGAGGGTGGGTCTCACAGATACGCAGTATTTT. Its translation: CASSSRVGLTDTQYF.

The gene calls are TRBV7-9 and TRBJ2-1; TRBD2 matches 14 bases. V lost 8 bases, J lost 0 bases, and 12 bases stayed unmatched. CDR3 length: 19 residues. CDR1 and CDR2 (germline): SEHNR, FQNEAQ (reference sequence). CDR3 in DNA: TGTGCCAGCTGGGGAGAGACTAGCGGGAGGGCCTGCTCCTACAATGAGCAGTTCTTC. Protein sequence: CASWGETSGRACSYNEQFF.

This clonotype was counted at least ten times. The CDR3 nucleotides are TGTGCCAGCAGTGAAGCCCCTACGACTAGTGGGTATGAGCAGTTCTTC. This codes for CASSEAPTTSGYEQFF. This chain connects TRBV6-1 to TRBJ2-1, with a tentative D call TRBD2 (6 bases). V dropped 0 bases and J dropped 8 bases, with 17 bases sitting between them. Per germline, CDR1 MNHNS and CDR2 SASEGT. The CDR3 loop spans 16 amino acids.

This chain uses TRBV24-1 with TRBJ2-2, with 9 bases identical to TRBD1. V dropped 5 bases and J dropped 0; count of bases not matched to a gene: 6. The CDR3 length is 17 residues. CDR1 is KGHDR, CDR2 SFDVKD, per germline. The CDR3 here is CATSAGGQGANTGELFF. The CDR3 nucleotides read TGTGCCACCAGTGCCGGGGGACAGGGCGCGAACACCGGGGAGCTGTTTTTT.

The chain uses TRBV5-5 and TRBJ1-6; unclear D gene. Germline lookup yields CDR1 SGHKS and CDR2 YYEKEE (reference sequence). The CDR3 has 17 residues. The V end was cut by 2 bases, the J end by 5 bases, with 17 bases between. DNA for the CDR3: TGTGCCAGCAGCTTAGGTCCCAGGAGCCCTGATAATTCACCCCTCCACTTT. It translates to CASSLGPRSPDNSPLHF.

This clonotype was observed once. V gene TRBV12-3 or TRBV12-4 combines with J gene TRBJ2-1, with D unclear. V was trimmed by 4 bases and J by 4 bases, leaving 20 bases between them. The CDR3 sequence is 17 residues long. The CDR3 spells CASSSHDQETQYNEQFF. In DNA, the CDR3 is TGTGCCAGCAGTTCTCACGATCAAGAGACCCAGTACAATGAGCAGTTCTTC.

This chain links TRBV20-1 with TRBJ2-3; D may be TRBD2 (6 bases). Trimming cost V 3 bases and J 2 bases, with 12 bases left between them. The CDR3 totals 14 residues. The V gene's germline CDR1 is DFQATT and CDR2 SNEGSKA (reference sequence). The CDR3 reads CSASGGKVTDTQYF. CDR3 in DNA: TGCAGTGCTAGTGGCGGGAAGGTCACAGATACGCAGTATTTT.